This T cell receptor (beta chain) is drawn from a study of post-analysis software for immune sequencing data (dated by TCRdb to 2014 to 2015). Some background on the complete study: The recorded disease courses included relapsing-remitting, secondary progressive and progressive-relapsing multiple sclerosis, and some patients had no subtype annotation. Patient repertoires were compared against ten to eleven previously published healthy control repertoires from donors aged about 6 to 25 years. A subset of samples was prepared in parallel using single-end sample barcoding, then pooled and co-amplified after Illumina adapter ligation.

From cysteine to phenylalanine, the CDR3 is 15 amino acids long. Left in the record is the CDR3 DNA by itself, 45 bases read in frame from the first base. CDR1 and CDR2 are drawn from the germline V gene: LGHNT, FRNRAP. TCR beta repertoires were profiled from peripheral blood of over 10 young patients with multiple sclerosis to demonstrate the VDJtools post-analysis software. Multiple sclerosis patients were children and adolescents aged roughly 6 to 17 years. Concerning this clonotype itself: Its antigen has not been determined. No quality values exist for individual bases; no much larger clone is one base distant.

The library was prepared using PCR. Sequencing used an Illumina HiSeq 2500. Unique molecular identifiers were incorporated into TCR beta cDNA libraries to reduce PCR and sequencing biases. Roughly 500,000 cDNA molecules were obtained for every 1 to 10 million input T cells, so each molecule roughly corresponded to one T cell. The same protocol used for the earlier healthy control dataset was applied to prepare and sequence the patient libraries. Within a given batch, samples were prepared together, multiplexed and sequenced on the same HiSeq lane. On the authors' methods: Raw barcoded reads were processed with MIGEC, and single-read molecular identifier groups were discarded before consensus assembly and CDR3 extraction. Clonotype tables were post-analysed with VDJtools, and diversity was normalized by down-sampling all datasets to the smallest sample size. To correct batch-related cross-sample contamination, repertoire overlap clustering matched CDR3 amino acid sequences but not nucleotide sequences. TCRdb ran its own pipeline on the public reads, namely fastp trimming at Q25 and MiXCR clone calling, and kept in-frame beta chains. Rows are combined by CDR3 protein, so each entry shows the most common genes and DNA. The V and J calls were determined by TCRdb, not by the authors. The sample includes hundreds of thousands of distinct CDR3 sequences, with around 53% observed a single time. The top ten constitute approximately 4.5% of the sample.

Findings and caveats that apply to the study as a whole: The control group was slightly older than the multiple sclerosis patient group. Compared with controls, multiple sclerosis patients had significantly lower normalized Chao1 diversity, a finding suggesting substantial peripheral T-cell clonal expansion. When samples were clustered directly using the F measure, samples prepared in the same batch co-clustered strongly, which prompted a batch-effect correction. Significantly higher frequencies in patients than in controls were found for five or six TRBV segments, including TRBV5-6, TRBV5-1 and TRBV20-1.

The sequence is built from TRBV12-5 and TRBJ2-1; TRBD1 is a possible D gene, resting on 5 matching bases. TRBJ2-7 matches the DNA end more closely, so the J call is doubtful. Sequencing input: blood. This TCR came from a girl between 10 and 17 years old with multiple sclerosis. The CDR3 region has the sequence CASGLIQGPHYEQYF. The DNA is as follows: TGTGCTAGTGGTCTGATTCAGGGCCCCCACTACGAGCAGTACTTC.